Given below is one T cell receptor (beta chain) in context. The authors' processing: Reference gene primer amplification gave nucleated cell count estimates. Measured with immunoSEQ multiplex PCR; TCRdb has only the in-frame clones, and not every one. V, J and clone size are taken as reported in that table, and D and trimming were inferred from the DNA itself. The repertoire consists of about 80,000 clones, with about four fifths occurring once and the leading ten covering around 12%. This record belongs to a study of blood T cell repertoires in COVID-19. In the study overall: COVID-19 samples, acute and convalescent, were from the United States, Italy and Spain. The cDNA or gDNA used as material had been derived from T cells, B-cell-depleted T cells, or PBMCs.

Germline values: CDR1 SGHVS, CDR2 FQNEAQ. The CDR3 runs to 14 residues. V was clipped by 1 base and J by 8 bases, with 14 bases between them. The rearrangement uses TRBV7-8 and TRBJ1-2; maybe TRBD1 (6 bases). Material: peripheral blood. The TCR was taken from a woman aged 40 to 49 with active or convalescent COVID-19. The CDR3 spells CASSLVAGAGGYTF. CDR3 nucleotide sequence: TGTGCCAGCAGCTTAGTCGCGGGGGCGGGAGGCTACACCTTC.